Following are 14 T cell receptor beta chains from one sample sequenced in a study of blood T cell repertoires in COVID-19. Sequencing used immunoSEQ multiplex PCR; TCRdb keeps in-frame clones, though not all of them. The sample shows over 85,000 clones, roughly 87% of them seen only once. Material: peripheral blood. These receptors were obtained from a woman in her forties or fifties with COVID-19, enrolled during active disease.

V usage is TRBV6-5 and J usage is TRBJ2-7, with 12 positions matching TRBD1. After removal of 3 bases from V and 2 bases from J, the junction contained 2 bases not matched to a gene. Germline V gene data show CDR1 as MNHEY and CDR2 as SVGAGI. This CDR3 is built from 15 residues. The CDR3: CASSYGTGGPYEQYF. The CDR3 DNA reads TGTGCCAGCAGTTATGGGACAGGGGGCCCCTACGAGCAGTACTTC.

V is TRBV5-1 and J is TRBJ1-2; the D is unclear. Germline CDR1 and CDR2: SGHRS and YFSETQ. This CDR3 contains 12 residues. V was clipped by 5 bases and J by 3 bases, with 8 bases between them. This CDR3 is CASSLLDYGYTF. DNA for the CDR3: TGCGCCAGCAGTTTATTAGACTATGGCTACACCTTC.

The V and J genes are TRBV6-4 and TRBJ2-3; 8 bases agree with TRBD2. The germline gives CDR1 MRHNA, CDR2 SNTAGT. J was trimmed by 6 bases and V by 6 bases; bases with no gene match: 11. The CDR3 is 15 residues long. The CDR3 region has the DNA TGTGCCAGCAGCCGAAGCGGGGGCCCCCCGGATACGCAGTATTTT. Amino acid sequence: CASSRSGGPPDTQYF.

This chain joins TRBV2 and TRBJ1-2, with D possibly TRBD1 on 5 matching bases. The ends were cut back, 6 bases at V and 4 bases at J, with 15 bases in the middle. This CDR3 spans 14 amino acids. Germline CDR1 and CDR2: SNHLY and FYNNEI. The CDR3 region is CASRGGGASYGYTF. CDR3 bases: TGTGCCAGCAGGGGGGGAGGGGCCAGCTATGGCTACACCTTC.

The chain recombines TRBV9 with TRBJ2-2, with 7 bases aligning to TRBD1. With V trimmed by 6 bases and J by 1 base, 3 bases remained unmatched. In germline, CDR1 is SGDLS, CDR2 YYNGEE. The CDR3 contains 14 residues. CDR3 sequence reads: CASTGTENTGELFF. The CDR3 nucleotides read TGTGCCAGCACCGGGACAGAGAACACCGGGGAGCTGTTTTTT. Filled out from reference TRBV9 and TRBJ2-2, the complete variable domain reads DSGVTQTPKHLITATGQRVTLRCSPRSGDLSVYWYQQSLDQGLQFLIQYYNGEERAKGNILERFSAQQFPDLHSELNLSSLELGDSALYFCASTGTENTGELFFGEGSRLTVL.

The V and J genes are TRBV4-1 and TRBJ2-7, with 11 bases fitting TRBD1. The CDR3 is 16 amino acids. Germline trimming cut 0 bases from V and 3 bases from J; bases unmatched to any gene: 4. Germline CDR1 and CDR2: MGHRA and YSYEKL. CDR3 in amino acids: CASSQDAGTGGYEQYF. As DNA, the CDR3 is TGCGCCAGCAGCCAAGACGCCGGGACAGGGGGCTACGAGCAGTACTTC.

This clone was seen only once. J is TRBJ2-7 and V is TRBV19; 10 bases are a match to TRBD1. Germline V lookup: CDR1 LNHDA, CDR2 SQIVND (reference sequence). CDR3 length: 17 residues. Trimming took 5 bases from V and 2 from J; bases not matched to a gene: 12. The CDR3 DNA reads as TGTGCCAGTAGTCATAAGCCGGGACAGGGGACGACCTACGAGCAGTACTTC. It is translated as CASSHKPGQGTTYEQYF. Variable domain in full (rest from reference TRBV19 and TRBJ2-7): DGGITQSPKYLFRKEGQNVTLSCEQNLNHDAMYWYRQDPGQGLRLIYYSQIVNDFQKGDIAEGYSVSREKKESFPLTVTSAQKNPTAFYLCASSHKPGQGTTYEQYFGPGTRLTVT.

There are a few counts of this clone. The CDR3 nucleotides are TGTGCCAGCAGCTTTGGGGCCCAGGGGACTGGAAACACCATATATTTT. Its translation is CASSFGAQGTGNTIYF. V gene TRBV7-2 combines with J gene TRBJ1-3; D is possibly TRBD1 (6 bases). CDR3 size: 16 residues. Germline assignment: CDR1 SGHTA and CDR2 FQGNSA. V lost 3 bases, J lost 2 bases, and 14 bases lay in between.

This clone has just a few counts. The rearrangement uses TRBV5-1 and TRBJ1-5; 8 bases map to TRBD1. The CDR3 length is 15 residues. Unmatched junction bases numbered 3, after V lost 0 bases and J lost 4 bases. CDR1 SGHRS and CDR2 YFSETQ come from the germline V gene. CDR3 protein: CASSLEGQANQPQHF. In DNA, the CDR3 is TGCGCCAGCAGCTTGGAGGGACAGGCAAATCAGCCCCAGCATTTT. The entire variable domain, with the rest obtained from reference TRBV5-1 and TRBJ1-5, is as follows: KAGVTQTPRYLIKTRGQQVTLSCSPISGHRSVSWYQQTPGQGLQFLFEYFSETQRNKGNFPGRFSGRQFSNSRSEMNVSTLELGDSALYLCASSLEGQANQPQHFGDGTRLSIL.

The V and J genes are TRBV3-1 (or the pseudogene TRBV3-2) and TRBJ2-3; possible D gene TRBD2, 6 bases. Germline CDR1 is LGHDT and CDR2 is YNNKEL (reference sequence). This CDR3 has 15 residues. V gave up 5 bases and J gave up 3 bases, with 15 bases separating them. The CDR3 spells CASSGDGGRTDTQYF. CDR3 nucleotide sequence: TGTGCCAGCAGCGGGGATGGGGGGAGGACAGATACGCAGTATTTT.

V usage is TRBV27 and J usage is TRBJ1-1, with D perhaps matching TRBD1 (5 bases). The CDR3 loop spans 13 amino acids. V was shortened by 6 bases and J by 2 bases, with 10 bases between the two germline ends. Germline CDR1 MNHEY, CDR2 SMNVEV (reference sequence). The CDR3 reads CASRGQGNTEAFF. CDR3 in DNA: TGTGCCAGCAGGGGGCAGGGTAACACTGAAGCTTTCTTT.

The chain couples TRBV7-9 to TRBJ2-7, with 7 bases that match TRBD1. V lost 10 bases to trimming and J lost 5 bases; unmatched junction nucleotides: 11. The CDR3 contains 13 residues. The germline gives CDR1 SEHNR, CDR2 FQNEAQ (reference sequence). CDR3 sequence reads: CATQTGTTDEQYF. CDR3 in DNA: TGTGCCACCCAGACAGGGACGACCGACGAGCAGTACTTC.

CDR3 nucleotides: TGTGCCAGTAGTATAGGGGCAGCGGCAGGAGGCTATGGCTACACCTTC. The encoded protein is CASSIGAAAGGYGYTF. The V call is TRBV19, the J call TRBJ1-2; D is undetermined. Germline-derived CDR1 and CDR2 are LNHDA and SQIVND (reference sequence). V was trimmed by 1 base and J by 4 bases, leaving 16 bases between them. The CDR3 totals 16 residues. Using reference TRBV19 and TRBJ1-2 for the parts outside the CDR3, the full variable domain is DGGITQSPKYLFRKEGQNVTLSCEQNLNHDAMYWYRQDPGQGLRLIYYSQIVNDFQKGDIAEGYSVSREKKESFPLTVTSAQKNPTAFYLCASSIGAAAGGYGYTFGSGTRLTVV.

CDR3 nucleotide sequence: TGCGCCAGCAGCTTGTGGGACTCAAAAAGCACAGATACGCAGTATTTT. Protein product: CASSLWDSKSTDTQYF. This rearrangement joins TRBV5-1 to TRBJ2-3; perhaps TRBD2 as D (6 bases). The CDR3 runs 16 residues. Per the germline V gene, CDR1 is SGHRS and CDR2 is YFSETQ. V was shortened by 1 base and J by 0 bases, with 12 bases between the two germline ends.